This TCR beta chain was observed in a study of low-dose radiotherapy and immunotherapy resistance in tumors. About the study: The study delivered 0.5 Gy per fraction every 2 weeks to Cohort 1, totaling 6.5 Gy. On cycle 1 day 1, patients started four cycles of oral aspirin 300 mg daily.

Primers used for first-strand cDNA, a TRAV- and TRBV-specific set, covered both alpha and beta chains. TCR amplification involved 20 PCR cycles with a constant-region primer and V-primer adapter. TCRdb reanalysed the reads using MiXCR and keeps one entry per CDR3 protein. The table lists roughly 100,000 distinct CDR3 sequences, 20% to 25% of them singletons. The CDR3 spans 15 residues. Germline lookup yields CDR1 SNHLY and CDR2 FYNNEI. For this clonotype: Its ends do not fully match the called genes, so a read error is possible.

Indicated time point: after trial treatment. The treatment was: LDRT plus nivolumab, ipilimumab, low-dose cyclophosphamide and aspirin (RACIN trial). Donors were given nivolumab, ipilimumab, aspirin, low-dose cyclophosphamide and low-dose radiotherapy. The chain carries TRBV2 and TRBJ2-2, with D possibly being TRBD1 (6 bases). Specimen: PBMCs, collected after low-dose radiotherapy plus immunotherapy. This receptor was taken from a male donor with prostate cancer. The CDR3: CVSSSQGTNTGELFF. In DNA, the CDR3 is TGTGTCAGCAGTTCACAGGGTACAAACACCGGGGAGCTGTTTTTT.